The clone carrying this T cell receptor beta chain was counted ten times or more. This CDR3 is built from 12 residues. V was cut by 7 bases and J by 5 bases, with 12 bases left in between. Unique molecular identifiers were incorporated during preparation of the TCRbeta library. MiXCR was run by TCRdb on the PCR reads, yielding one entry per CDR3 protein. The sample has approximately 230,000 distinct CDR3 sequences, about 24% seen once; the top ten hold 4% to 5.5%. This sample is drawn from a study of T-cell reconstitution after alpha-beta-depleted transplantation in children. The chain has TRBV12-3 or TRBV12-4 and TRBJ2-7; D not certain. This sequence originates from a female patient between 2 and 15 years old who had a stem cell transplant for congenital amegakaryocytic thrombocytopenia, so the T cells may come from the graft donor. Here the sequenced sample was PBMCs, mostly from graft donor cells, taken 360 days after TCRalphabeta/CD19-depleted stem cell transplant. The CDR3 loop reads CASTDPRDEQYF. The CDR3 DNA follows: TGTGCCAGCACAGACCCGAGAGACGAGCAGTACTTC.